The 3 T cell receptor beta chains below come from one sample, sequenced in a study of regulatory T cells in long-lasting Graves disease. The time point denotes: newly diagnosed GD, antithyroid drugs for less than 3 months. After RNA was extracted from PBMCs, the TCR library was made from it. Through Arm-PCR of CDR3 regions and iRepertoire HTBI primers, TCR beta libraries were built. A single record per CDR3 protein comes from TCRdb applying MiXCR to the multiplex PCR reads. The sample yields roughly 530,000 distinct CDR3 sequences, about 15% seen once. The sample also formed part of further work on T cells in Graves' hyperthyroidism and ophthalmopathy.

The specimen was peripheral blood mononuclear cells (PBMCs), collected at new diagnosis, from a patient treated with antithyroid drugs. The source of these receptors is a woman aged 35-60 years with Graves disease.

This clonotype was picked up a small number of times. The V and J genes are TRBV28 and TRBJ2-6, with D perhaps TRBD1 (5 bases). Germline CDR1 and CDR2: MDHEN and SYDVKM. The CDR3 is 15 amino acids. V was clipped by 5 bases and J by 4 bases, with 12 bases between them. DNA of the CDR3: TGTGCCAGCAGTACAAAGGGGTCCGGGGCCAACGTCCTGACTTTC. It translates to CASSTKGSGANVLTF.

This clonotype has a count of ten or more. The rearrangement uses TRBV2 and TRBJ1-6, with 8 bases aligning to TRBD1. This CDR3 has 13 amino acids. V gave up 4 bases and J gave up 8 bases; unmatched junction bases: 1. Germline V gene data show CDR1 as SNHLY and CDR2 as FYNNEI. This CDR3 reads CASSGTGYSPLHF. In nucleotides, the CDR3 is TGTGCCAGCAGTGGGACAGGGTATTCACCCCTCCACTTT.

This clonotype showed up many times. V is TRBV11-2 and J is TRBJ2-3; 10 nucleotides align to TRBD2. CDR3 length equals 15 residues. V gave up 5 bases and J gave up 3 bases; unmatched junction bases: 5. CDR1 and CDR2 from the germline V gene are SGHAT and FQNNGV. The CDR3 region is CASSPTSGATDTQYF. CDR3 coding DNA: TGTGCCAGCAGCCCCACTAGCGGGGCTACAGATACGCAGTATTTT.